This record covers a single T cell receptor (beta chain). Source study methods: Reference gene primer amplification yielded estimated nucleated cell counts. Profiled with immunoSEQ multiplex PCR; TCRdb holds only in-frame clones, not every one. The DNA was the basis for D and trimming; V, J and clone size are from that table. The table lists tens of thousands of clones, about 82% of them singletons. The sample belongs to a study of blood T cell repertoires in COVID-19. Study background: Samples representing acute and convalescent COVID-19 were sourced from the United States, Italy and Spain.

V shed 8 bases, J shed 0 bases, and the junction held 9 bases outside the gene matches. There are 16 residues in the CDR3. Germline loops: CDR1 WSHSY, CDR2 SAAADI. The receptor's source is a human donor in a cohort sampled during active COVID-19. This chain connects TRBV10-2 to TRBJ2-3, with 9 bases lining up with TRBD2. Sequenced material: peripheral blood. The CDR3 region is CASSPGSGGSTDTQYF. As DNA, the CDR3 is TGCGCCAGCTCCCCGGGGAGCGGGGGGAGCACAGATACGCAGTATTTT.